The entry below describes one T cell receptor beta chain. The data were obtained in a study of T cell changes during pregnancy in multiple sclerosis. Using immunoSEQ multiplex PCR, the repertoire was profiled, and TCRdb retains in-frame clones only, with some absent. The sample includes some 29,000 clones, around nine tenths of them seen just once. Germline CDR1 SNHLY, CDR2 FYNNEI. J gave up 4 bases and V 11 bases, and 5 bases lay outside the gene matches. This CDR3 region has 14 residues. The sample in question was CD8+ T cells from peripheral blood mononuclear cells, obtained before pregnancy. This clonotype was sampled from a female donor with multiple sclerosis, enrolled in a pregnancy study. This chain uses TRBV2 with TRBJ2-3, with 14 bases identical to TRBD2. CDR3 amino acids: CARGTSGSSDTQYF. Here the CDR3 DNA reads TGTGCCCGCGGGACTAGCGGGAGTTCAGATACGCAGTATTTT. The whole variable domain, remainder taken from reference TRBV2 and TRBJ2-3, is EPEVTQTPSHQVTQMGQEVILRCVPISNHLYFYWYRQILGQKVEFLVSFYNNEISEKSEIFDDQFSVERPDGSNFTLKIRSTKLEDSAMYFCARGTSGSSDTQYFGPGTRLTVL.